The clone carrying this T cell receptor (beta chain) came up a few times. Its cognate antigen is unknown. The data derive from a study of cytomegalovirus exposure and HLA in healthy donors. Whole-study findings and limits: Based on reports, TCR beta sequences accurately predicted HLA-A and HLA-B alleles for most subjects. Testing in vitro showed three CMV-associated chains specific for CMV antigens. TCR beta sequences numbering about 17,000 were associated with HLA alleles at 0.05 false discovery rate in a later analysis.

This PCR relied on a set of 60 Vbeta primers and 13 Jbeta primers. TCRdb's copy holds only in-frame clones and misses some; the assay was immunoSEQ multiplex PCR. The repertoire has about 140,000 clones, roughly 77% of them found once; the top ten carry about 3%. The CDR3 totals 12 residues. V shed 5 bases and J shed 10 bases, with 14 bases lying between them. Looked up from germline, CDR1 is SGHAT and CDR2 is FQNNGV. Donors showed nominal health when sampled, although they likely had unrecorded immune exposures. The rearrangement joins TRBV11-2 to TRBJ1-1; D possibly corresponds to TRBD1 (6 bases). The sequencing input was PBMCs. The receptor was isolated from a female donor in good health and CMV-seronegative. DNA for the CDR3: TGTGCCAGCAGCATAACAGGGAAGGCAGCTTTCTTT. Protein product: CASSITGKAAFF.